This T cell receptor beta chain was observed in a study of shared clonotypes between healthy human individuals. Using immunoSEQ multiplex PCR, the repertoire was profiled, and TCRdb retains in-frame clones only, with some absent. The table shows roughly 2.5 million clones, with more than 80% occurring only once. With regard to this clone: Its antigen remains unknown.

Study observations and caveats: Several donors held about 4.6% of naive CD4 clonotypes in common.

Subsets obtained from CD4+ cells comprised CD45RA+ naive and CD45RA-negative memory cells. This sequence was found in a young man in good health. The sequenced material came from naive CD4+ T cells sorted from blood. Documented subset: CD45RA+ positively selected.

As DNA, the CDR3 is TGTGCCAGCAGTCAAGGGTTGTTTCAGAGTTCCAAAAGCTCTGGAAACACCATATATTTT. Translation gives CASSQGLFQSSKSSGNTIYF. V and J are TRBV6-1 and TRBJ1-3; the D is unclear. There are 20 residues in the CDR3. V was pared by 5 bases and J by 0 bases, with 26 bases between. Germline assignment: CDR1 MNHNS and CDR2 SASEGT.